This T cell receptor (beta chain) stems from a study of T cells expressing NK-cell markers. Across the study: Sorted CD3+CD56+NKG2C+, CD3+CD56+NKG2C- and CD3+CD56-NKG2C+ T-cell subsets were beta-chain profiled. Out of eight donors sequenced, seven tested HCMV-seropositive and the remaining one seronegative.

Notes on the study in general: Leadership of the CD3+CD56-NKG2C+ fraction also belonged to these clonotypes in several donors. Of CD8+ T cells, about 1.0-8% belonged to dominant NKG2C+ clonotypes in 5 to 7 donors.

TCRdb reprocessed the 5' RACE reads; each CDR3 protein has one entry and no DNA is given. The sample includes some 500,000 distinct CDR3 sequences. Germline-derived CDR1 and CDR2 are SQVTM and ANQGSEA. The CDR3 runs 13 residues. As to this clonotype: Antigen specificity is unknown.

Sequenced sample: blood T cells: a sorted CD56 or NKG2C T cell subset, CD4+ or CD8+ T cells, or bulk PBMC T cells (not recorded which). This clonotype originated in a woman aged 45 to 65 in good health. The chain combines TRBV29-1 with TRBJ1-4; TCRdb's D gene call, TRBD1, goes unchecked for lack of DNA. This CDR3 reads CSVVPAAGGKLFF.